This entry lists 8 T cell receptor beta chains sequenced from one sample in a study of radiotherapy plus CTLA-4 blockade in lung cancer. Clones were read by immunoSEQ multiplex PCR, and TCRdb kept only the in-frame ones, dropping some. The sample yields around 82,000 clones, around 80% seen once. Sequencing used peripheral blood, obtained from a patient treated with radiotherapy plus ipilimumab. The receptors here all came from a human donor with non-small cell lung cancer who had stable disease on radiotherapy plus ipilimumab.

This chain links TRBV27 with TRBJ2-2, with a weak D call TRBD2 (6 bases). The CDR3 is 15 amino acids. The V end was cut by 5 bases, the J end by 2 bases, with 12 bases between. CDR1 is MNHEY, CDR2 SMNVEV, per germline (reference sequence). CDR3 coding DNA: TGTGCCAGCAGTCCCGGGACTCCAAACACCGGGGAGCTGTTTTTT. Its translation is CASSPGTPNTGELFF.

The DNA of the CDR3 is TGTGCCACCCGGACAGGGACCCCCGGGGAGCTGTTTTTT. Residues: CATRTGTPGELFF. The chain employs TRBV6-6 and TRBJ2-2; 8 positions match TRBD1. J was trimmed by 6 bases and V by 10 bases; bases with no gene match: 7. The CDR3 loop spans 13 amino acids. CDR1 is MNHNY and CDR2 is SVGAGI in the germline V gene (reference sequence).

The rearrangement uses TRBV6-6 and TRBJ2-1; possible D gene TRBD1, 6 bases. The CDR3 runs to 14 residues. V was cut by 4 bases and J by 1 base, with 8 bases left in between. In germline, CDR1 is MNHNY, CDR2 SVGAGI (reference sequence). CDR3 DNA sequence: TGTGCCAGCAGTTCCCAGGGGTCCTACAATGAGCAGTTCTTC. It is translated as CASSSQGSYNEQFF.

This clone was seen a handful of times. The V call is TRBV6-6, the J call TRBJ1-1, with 8 bases fitting TRBD1. The V gene end was trimmed by 5 bases and the J gene end by 1 base; junction bases not matched to a gene: 3. Germline V gives CDR1 MNHNY, CDR2 SVGAGI (reference sequence). The CDR3 loop spans 14 amino acids. The CDR3 region has the DNA TGTGCCAGCAGTCCAACAGGGGGGAACACTGAAGCTTTCTTT. Translation gives CASSPTGGNTEAFF.

The chain couples TRBV28 to TRBJ2-7; the D gene is possibly TRBD1 (5 bases). CDR1 is MDHEN and CDR2 is SYDVKM in the germline V gene. The length of the CDR3 is 14 residues. The germline V and J ends were trimmed by 5 bases and 0 bases, with 11 bases remaining between them. The DNA of the CDR3 is TGTGCCAGCAGTACGACAGCATACTCCTACGAGCAGTACTTC. It yields the protein CASSTTAYSYEQYF.

This clone was picked up a small number of times. The gene calls are TRBV14 and TRBJ2-7; TRBD1 aligns across 8 bases. After removal of 6 bases from V and 7 bases from J, the junction contained 8 bases not matched to a gene. Germline CDR1 reads SGHDN; CDR2 reads FVKESK. The CDR3 runs to 13 residues. The CDR3 loop reads CASSPQGAGEQYF. CDR3 nucleotides: TGTGCCAGCAGTCCCCAGGGGGCGGGGGAGCAGTACTTC.

The chain has TRBV6-5 and TRBJ2-1; 14 bases align to TRBD2. CDR3 length equals 15 residues. Germline CDR1 MNHEY, CDR2 SVGAGI. The J segment lost 12 bases and the V segment lost 6 bases, leaving 10 bases of the junction unmatched. The CDR3 DNA sequence: TGTGCCAGCAGGCCTACGGGACTAGCGGGAGCACGGCAGTTCTTC. This sequence encodes CASRPTGLAGARQFF.

The genes are TRBV28 and TRBJ2-6, with D tentatively TRBD1 (6 bases). V was shortened by 4 bases and J by 4 bases, with 11 bases between the two germline ends. CDR3 length equals 15 residues. Germline CDR1 MDHEN, CDR2 SYDVKM. CDR3 in DNA: TGTGCCAGCAGTTCCCCCGGGACAGGGGCCAACGTCCTGACTTTC. Encoded protein: CASSSPGTGANVLTF.